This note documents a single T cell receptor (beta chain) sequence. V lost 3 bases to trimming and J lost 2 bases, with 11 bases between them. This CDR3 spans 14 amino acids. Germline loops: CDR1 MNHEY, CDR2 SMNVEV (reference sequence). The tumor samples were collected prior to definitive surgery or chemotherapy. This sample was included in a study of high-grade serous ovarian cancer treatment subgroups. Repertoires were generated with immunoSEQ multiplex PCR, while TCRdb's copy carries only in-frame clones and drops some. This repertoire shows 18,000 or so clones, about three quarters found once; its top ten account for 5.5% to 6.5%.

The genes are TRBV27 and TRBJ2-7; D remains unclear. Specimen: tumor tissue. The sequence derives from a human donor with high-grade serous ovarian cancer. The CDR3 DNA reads TGTGCCAGCAGTTTCCAGGTCCGCCCCTACGAGCAGTACTTC. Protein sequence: CASSFQVRPYEQYF.